These 2 T cell receptor beta chains originate from one sample sequenced in a study of blood T cell repertoires in COVID-19. Produced via immunoSEQ multiplex PCR; TCRdb's table is partial and in-frame only. The table records some 240,000 clones, approximately 86% of them present only once. Material: PBMCs or T cells enriched from blood (not recorded which). The receptors stem from a woman in her thirties or forties with acute COVID-19.

The chain uses TRBV29-1 and TRBJ1-2; 7 bases match TRBD1. CDR3 length equals 13 residues. With V trimmed by 3 bases and J by 2 bases, 3 bases remained unmatched. Germline V CDR1 and CDR2: SQVTM, ANQGSEA. The CDR3 bases are TGCAGCGTTGAGACAGGGAAGAACTATGGCTACACCTTC. It encodes CSVETGKNYGYTF.

The chain uses TRBV7-9 and TRBJ2-5; 12 positions match TRBD2. Trimming removed 0 bases from V and 2 bases from J; junction bases left unmatched: 10. This CDR3 region has 19 residues. Looked up from germline, CDR1 is SEHNR and CDR2 is FQNEAQ (reference sequence). The CDR3 is CASSLAPGLAGTLQETQYF. As DNA, the CDR3 is TGTGCCAGCAGCTTAGCGCCAGGACTAGCGGGGACGCTGCAAGAGACCCAGTACTTC. Together with reference TRBV7-9 and TRBJ2-5, the CDR3 gives the full variable domain: DTGVSQNPRHKITKRGQNVTFRCDPISEHNRLYWYRQTLGQGPEFLTYFQNEAQLEKSRLLSDRFSAERPKGSFSTLEIQRTEQGDSAMYLCASSLAPGLAGTLQETQYFGPGTRLLVL.